Sequencing of this TCR beta chain was carried out in a study of neoadjuvant anti-PD-1 for oral cavity cancer. Study as a whole: Before surgery, most patients got three to four biweekly 3 mg/kg nivolumab doses. Regarding the study as a whole: After neoadjuvant nivolumab, PBMC T cell clonality was significantly higher in non-responders than responders. Pretreatment Treg/Th17 ratio correlated inversely with post-treatment tumor clonality.

Germline V gene sequence: CDR1 ENHRY, CDR2 SYGVKD. Unmatched junction bases numbered 11, after V lost 7 bases and J lost 7 bases. The CDR3 has 14 amino acids. Sample time point: after neoadjuvant nivolumab, at surgical resection. Sequencing used immunoSEQ multiplex PCR; TCRdb keeps in-frame clones, though not all of them. The sample shows approximately 30,000 clones, 80% of them seen only once. Concerning this clone: Its target is not known.

The chain couples TRBV10-3 to TRBJ1-2, with 8 positions matching TRBD1. Sequencing was performed on PBMCs, taken after nivolumab (anti-PD-1) treatment. The receptor comes from a person between 40 and 80 years old with oral cavity squamous cell carcinoma. The CDR3: CAITENRGSAGYTF. In DNA form, the CDR3 reads TGTGCCATCACCGAAAACAGGGGGTCTGCTGGCTACACCTTC.